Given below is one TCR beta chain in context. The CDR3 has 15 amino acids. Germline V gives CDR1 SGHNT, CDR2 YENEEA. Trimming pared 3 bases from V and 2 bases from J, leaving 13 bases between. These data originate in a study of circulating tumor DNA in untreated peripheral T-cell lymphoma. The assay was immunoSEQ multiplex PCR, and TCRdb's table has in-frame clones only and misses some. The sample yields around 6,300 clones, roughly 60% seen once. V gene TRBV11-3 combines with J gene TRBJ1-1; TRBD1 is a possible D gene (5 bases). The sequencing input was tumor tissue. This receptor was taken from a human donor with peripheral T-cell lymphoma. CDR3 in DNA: TGTGCCAGCAGCTTCAAGGGACCCCTTAACACTGAAGCTTTCTTT. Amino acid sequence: CASSFKGPLNTEAFF.